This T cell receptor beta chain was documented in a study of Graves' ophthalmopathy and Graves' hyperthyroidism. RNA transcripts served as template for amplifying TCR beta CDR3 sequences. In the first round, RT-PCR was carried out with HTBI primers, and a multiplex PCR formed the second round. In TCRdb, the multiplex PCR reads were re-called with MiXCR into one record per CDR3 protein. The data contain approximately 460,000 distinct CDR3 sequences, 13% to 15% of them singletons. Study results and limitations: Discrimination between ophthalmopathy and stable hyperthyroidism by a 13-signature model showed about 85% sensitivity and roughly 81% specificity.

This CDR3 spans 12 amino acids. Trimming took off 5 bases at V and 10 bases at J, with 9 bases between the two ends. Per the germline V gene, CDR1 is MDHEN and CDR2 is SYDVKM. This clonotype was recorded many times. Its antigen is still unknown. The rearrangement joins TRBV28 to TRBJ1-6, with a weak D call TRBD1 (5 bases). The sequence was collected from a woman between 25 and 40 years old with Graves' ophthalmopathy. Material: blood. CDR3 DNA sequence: TGTGCCAGCAGTAGGGGATCCTCACCCCTCCACTTT. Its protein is CASSRGSSPLHF.